Presented here are 32 T cell receptor beta chains from one specimen sequenced in a study of beta chain features in type 1 diabetes. Every isolated RNA sample was fully reverse transcribed, so sequencing captured expressed TCRB transcripts. Produced via immunoSEQ multiplex PCR; TCRdb's table is partial and in-frame only. The sample yields about 650,000 clones, roughly 12% seen once. Their antigen targets remain unknown. Study-wide findings and caveats: Significant though moderate, a shortening of TCRB CDR3s appeared in all four CD4+ subsets of Type 1 diabetes patients.

The specimen sequenced was naive CD4+ T cells from blood. These receptors originate from a man aged 30 to 39 with type 1 diabetes.

The chain carries TRBV27 and TRBJ1-2; a weak D match, TRBD1 (5 bases). The length of the CDR3 is 14 residues. The V and J ends lost 8 bases and 2 bases respectively, with 15 bases between them. Germline CDR1 is MNHEY and CDR2 is SMNVEV (reference sequence). CDR3 sequence (DNA): TGTGCCAGCCTCACCCCCGGGACGAACTATGGCTACACCTTC. As protein: CASLTPGTNYGYTF.

This clone came up a few times. V is TRBV14 and J is TRBJ2-5; D call uncertain. The length of the CDR3 is 13 residues. V lost 2 bases to trimming and J lost 2 bases, with 6 bases between them. Germline CDR1 reads SGHDN; CDR2 reads FVKESK. The CDR3 sequence: CASSQSRQETQYF. In DNA, the CDR3 is TGTGCCAGCAGCCAAAGCAGACAAGAGACCCAGTACTTC.

This clone has only a few counts. Different DNA sequences within this sample yield the same CDR3. This chain uses TRBV5-1 with TRBJ2-5; 7 nucleotides match TRBD1. This CDR3 comprises 13 residues. Trimming removed 3 bases from V and 3 bases from J; junction bases left unmatched: 2. Germline V CDR1 and CDR2: SGHRS, YFSETQ. The CDR3 DNA follows: TGCGCCAGCAGCTCGGGACAGAAAGAGACCCAGTACTTC. It encodes CASSSGQKETQYF. Full variable domain (missing parts from reference TRBV5-1 and TRBJ2-5): KAGVTQTPRYLIKTRGQQVTLSCSPISGHRSVSWYQQTPGQGLQFLFEYFSETQRNKGNFPGRFSGRQFSNSRSEMNVSTLELGDSALYLCASSSGQKETQYFGPGTRLLVL.

This clone was seen a few times. The sample has other DNA sequences that encode this CDR3 too. The chain couples TRBV29-1 to TRBJ1-4; D is possibly TRBD1 (6 bases). V lost 6 bases and J 2 bases, leaving 10 bases between the germline ends. The germline CDR1 and CDR2 sequences are SQVTM and ANQGSEA. This CDR3 region has 13 residues. CDR3 nucleotides: TGCAGCGTCGAAAGGGGGACTAATGAAAAACTGTTTTTT. It encodes CSVERGTNEKLFF.

The chain carries TRBV29-1 and TRBJ2-7; a possible D gene is TRBD1 (6 bases). The CDR3 extends over 14 amino acids. From germline, CDR1 is SQVTM and CDR2 ANQGSEA. Trimming took 7 bases from V and 2 from J, leaving 18 bases between them. DNA for the CDR3: TGCAGCGGTGCCGACCAGGGGTTTCCCTACGAGCAGTACTTC. Residues: CSGADQGFPYEQYF.

This clone appeared a few times. The sample contains more than one DNA sequence encoding this CDR3. V usage is TRBV7-9 and J usage is TRBJ2-7, with D uncertain. CDR3 size: 14 residues. From germline, CDR1 is SEHNR and CDR2 FQNEAQ (reference sequence). Deletions cut 5 bases from V and 3 bases from J, with 14 bases between. In nucleotides, the CDR3 is TGTGCCAGCAGCCTTAGTGCGACCAGCTACGAGCAGTACTTC. This sequence encodes CASSLSATSYEQYF.

The DNA for the CDR3 is TGTGCCTGGAGTACTCCGGGACAGGGGGCCGCTGAGCAGTTCTTC. This sequence encodes CAWSTPGQGAAEQFF. V usage is TRBV30 and J usage is TRBJ2-1, with 12 bases aligning to TRBD1. The V gene's germline CDR1 is GTSNPN and CDR2 SVGIG (reference sequence). The junction had 8 bases not matched to a gene; V was cut back by 2 bases and J by 9 bases. The CDR3 totals 15 residues. The variable domain in full, with the rest retrieved from reference TRBV30 and TRBJ2-1, is SQTIHQWPATLVQPVGSPLSLECTVEGTSNPNLYWYRQAAGRGLQLLFYSVGIGQISSEVPQNLSASRPQDRQFILSSKKLLLSDSGFYLCAWSTPGQGAAEQFFGPGTRLTVL.

This chain connects TRBV7-2 to TRBJ1-6, with D unresolved. The germline CDR1 and CDR2 sequences are SGHTA and FQGNSA. V lost 2 bases to trimming and J lost 10 bases, with 6 bases between them. The CDR3 has 12 amino acids. In nucleotides, the CDR3 is TGTGCCAGCAGCTTATCCGGCTCACCCCTCCACTTT. This gives the protein CASSLSGSPLHF.

The chain employs TRBV23-1 and TRBJ1-5, with a weak D call TRBD1 (5 bases). TRBV23-1 carries the ORF label, with uncertain function. V gave up 0 bases and J gave up 3 bases, with 18 bases separating them. The CDR3 covers 18 residues. The CDR3 is CASSQSRGRVRLNQPQHF. CDR3 nucleotide sequence: TGCGCCAGCAGTCAATCGAGAGGCAGGGTGAGACTCAATCAGCCCCAGCATTTT.

The V and J genes are TRBV7-2 and TRBJ2-7, with D possibly matching TRBD2 (7 bases). Trimming took off 5 bases at V and 6 bases at J, with 14 bases between the two ends. The CDR3 has 13 residues. CDR1 SGHTA and CDR2 FQGNSA come from the germline V gene. DNA for the CDR3: TGTGCCAGCAGCAAGGGGGGGCGAGGCGAGCAGTACTTC. Its protein is CASSKGGRGEQYF.

This clone showed up just a few times. The chain is built from TRBV7-2 and TRBJ2-4, with D uncertain. The V end was cut by 4 bases, the J end by 8 bases, with 21 bases between. This CDR3 has 16 residues. The V gene's germline CDR1 is SGHTA and CDR2 FQGNSA. CDR3 nucleotide sequence: TGTGCCAGCAGCTCCGTTGGGTTTGACCTGGTTGACATTCAGTACTTC. Translated: CASSSVGFDLVDIQYF.

V gene TRBV4-1 combines with J gene TRBJ2-5, with D uncertain. CDR1 and CDR2 from the germline V gene are MGHRA and YSYEKL. CDR3 length: 13 amino acids. The V gene lost 0 bases and the J gene lost 7 bases, with 9 bases spanning the gap. CDR3 amino acids: CASSQDTKTTQYF. The CDR3 bases are TGCGCCAGCAGCCAAGATACGAAGACGACCCAGTACTTC.

A word on this clone: Different DNA sequences within this sample yield the same CDR3. The chain combines TRBV18 with TRBJ2-7, with D uncertain. This CDR3 comprises 12 residues. Germline V gene sequence: CDR1 KGHSH, CDR2 LQKENI. The V end lost 2 bases, the J end lost 1 base, and 3 bases lay between the germline ends. The CDR3 is CASSPASYEQYF. The DNA for the CDR3 is TGTGCCAGCTCACCAGCTTCCTACGAGCAGTACTTC.

This clone was seen more than once but under ten times. V is TRBV30 and J is TRBJ1-5; possibly TRBD1 for D (5 bases). The ends were cut back, 4 bases at V and 4 bases at J, with 11 bases in the middle. This CDR3 is built from 13 residues. Germline assignment: CDR1 GTSNPN and CDR2 SVGIG (reference sequence). CDR3 amino acids: CAWTRDQNQPQHF. The CDR3 DNA reads as TGTGCCTGGACCCGGGACCAAAATCAGCCCCAGCATTTT.

This sequence joins TRBV19 and TRBJ2-3; 7 bases line up with TRBD2. J lost 0 bases, V lost 10 bases, and 7 bases had no gene match. CDR3 length: 14 amino acids. The germline CDR1 and CDR2 sequences are LNHDA and SQIVND (reference sequence). CDR3 nucleotide sequence: TGTGCCACTGCTAGCGGAGCTAGCACAGATACGCAGTATTTT. It specifies CATASGASTDTQYF.

This clone has only a few counts. The sample has other DNA sequences that encode this CDR3 too. The V gene is TRBV18, the J gene TRBJ2-6, with D perhaps TRBD1 (6 bases). The V gene's germline CDR1 is KGHSH and CDR2 LQKENI. CDR3 length equals 16 residues. The V end lost 1 base, the J end lost 0 bases, and 7 bases lay between the germline ends. CDR3: CASSPLQGSGANVLTF. The DNA of the CDR3 is TGTGCCAGCTCACCACTACAGGGCTCTGGGGCCAACGTCCTGACTTTC. Full variable domain (missing parts from reference TRBV18 and TRBJ2-6): NAGVMQNPRHLVRRRGQEARLRCSPMKGHSHVYWYRQLPEEGLKFMVYLQKENIIDESGMPKERFSAEFPKEGPSILRIQQVVRGDSAAYFCASSPLQGSGANVLTFGAGSRLTVL.

The chain links TRBV28 to TRBJ2-4; the D is unclear. V was trimmed by 6 bases and J by 1 base, leaving 13 bases between them. This CDR3 has 15 residues. Germline CDR1 reads MDHEN; CDR2 reads SYDVKM. The CDR3 loop is CASSAPGSAKNIQYF. DNA of the CDR3: TGTGCCAGCAGCGCCCCGGGTTCGGCCAAAAACATTCAGTACTTC.

This clone was observed a few times. At one end the junction does not follow the germline gene, possibly because of a read error. J is TRBJ1-3 and V is TRBV7-7; a weak D match, TRBD1 (5 bases). Germline V gene data show CDR1 as SSHAT and CDR2 as FNYEAQ (reference sequence). The CDR3 has 13 residues. This chain's CDR3 is CASSTQAGNTIYF. The CDR3 DNA is TGTGCTAGCAGCACACAGGCTGGAAACACCATATATTTT. Full variable domain (outside the CDR3, taken from reference TRBV7-7 and TRBJ1-3): GAGVSQSPRYKVTKRGQDVTLRCDPISSHATLYWYQQALGQGPEFLTYFNYEAQPDKSGLPSDRFSAERPEGSISTLTIQRTEQRDSAMYRCASSTQAGNTIYFGEGSWLTVV.

This clone turned up a few times. The chain combines TRBV10-3 with TRBJ2-5; the D gene is possibly TRBD2 (5 bases). The CDR3 sequence is 14 residues long. Looked up from germline, CDR1 is ENHRY and CDR2 is SYGVKD. With 3 bases removed from V and 3 bases from J, the gap between germline ends came to 11 bases. This chain's CDR3 is CAISDRNGEETQYF. CDR3 coding DNA: TGTGCCATCAGTGACAGGAACGGGGAAGAGACCCAGTACTTC.

The rearrangement joins TRBV2 to TRBJ2-1, with 11 bases matching TRBD1. CDR1 is SNHLY and CDR2 is FYNNEI in the germline V gene. This CDR3 is 15 amino acids long. Germline trimming cut 6 bases from V and 10 bases from J; bases unmatched to any gene: 11. CDR3 in amino acids: CASRSRTGGFGEQFF. As DNA, the CDR3 is TGTGCCAGCAGGTCCCGGACAGGGGGCTTCGGAGAGCAGTTCTTC.

The J gene is TRBJ2-5, the V gene TRBV29-1; D is perhaps TRBD1 (6 bases). The CDR3 totals 13 residues. The ends were cut back, 4 bases at V and 2 bases at J, with 11 bases in the middle. CDR1 is SQVTM, CDR2 ANQGSEA, per germline. CDR3 bases: TGCAGCGTTGGTATAGGACAGCAAGAGACCCAGTACTTC. Translated: CSVGIGQQETQYF.

J is TRBJ2-5 and V is TRBV27, with D perhaps TRBD1 (6 bases). The germline CDR1 and CDR2 sequences are MNHEY and SMNVEV (reference sequence). The CDR3 consists of 13 residues. The ends were cut back, 6 bases at V and 2 bases at J, with 10 bases in the middle. CDR3 in DNA: TGTGCCAGCAGAAAGGGGACACAAGAGACCCAGTACTTC. It translates to CASRKGTQETQYF.

The chain employs TRBV10-3 and TRBJ2-7, with 9 bases aligning to TRBD1. Germline V lookup: CDR1 ENHRY, CDR2 SYGVKD. The CDR3 covers 14 residues. After removal of 8 bases from V and 4 bases from J, the junction contained 9 bases not matched to a gene. In nucleotides, the CDR3 is TGTGCCATCGGGGAGGACAGGGGAGGATACGAGCAGTACTTC. Translating gives CAIGEDRGGYEQYF.

The CDR3 region is CASSQARWGAGANVLTF. DNA for the CDR3: TGTGCCAGCAGCCAAGCGCGATGGGGGGCTGGGGCCAACGTCCTGACTTTC. The V gene is TRBV14, the J gene TRBJ2-6; a weak D match, TRBD2 (6 bases). Germline lookup yields CDR1 SGHDN and CDR2 FVKESK. Trimming left V 1 base short and J 2 bases short, with 12 bases between. The CDR3 contains 17 residues.

This chain uses TRBV7-2 with TRBJ1-5; the D gene is possibly TRBD1 (5 bases). Between the trimmed V and J ends, which lost 1 base and 2 bases, there was a span of 12 bases. Germline lookup yields CDR1 SGHTA and CDR2 FQGNSA. The CDR3 spans 16 residues. CDR3 coding DNA: TGTGCCAGCAGCTTAGTAGGTGGGGGTGGCAATCAGCCCCAGCATTTT. Its translation is CASSLVGGGGNQPQHF. Drawing the rest from reference TRBV7-2 and TRBJ1-5, the complete variable domain is GAGVSQSPSNKVTEKGKDVELRCDPISGHTALYWYRQSLGQGLEFLIYFQGNSAPDKSGLPSDRFSAERTGGSVSTLTIQRTQQEDSAVYLCASSLVGGGGNQPQHFGDGTRLSIL.

The V and J genes are TRBV11-2 and TRBJ2-7; TRBD1 is a possible D gene (5 bases). The V gene lost 2 bases and the J gene lost 0 bases, with 8 bases spanning the gap. Germline CDR1 SGHAT, CDR2 FQNNGV. The CDR3 contains 14 residues. Here the CDR3 DNA reads TGTGCCAGCAGCTTACAAGGGGTCTCCTACGAGCAGTACTTC. Protein product: CASSLQGVSYEQYF. Full variable domain (outside the CDR3, taken from reference TRBV11-2 and TRBJ2-7): EAGVAQSPRYKIIEKRQSVAFWCNPISGHATLYWYQQILGQGPKLLIQFQNNGVVDDSQLPKDRFSAERLKGVDSTLKIQPAKLEDSAVYLCASSLQGVSYEQYFGPGTRLTVT.

V is TRBV25-1 and J is TRBJ1-6; 7 bases match TRBD1. This CDR3 contains 16 residues. Germline V gene sequence: CDR1 MGHDK, CDR2 SYGVNS. V gave up 1 base and J gave up 7 bases; unmatched junction bases: 7. The CDR3 bases are TGTGCCAGCAGTGAATCGAGGGGGCCGGGGAATTCACCCCTCCACTTT. This codes for CASSESRGPGNSPLHF.

This chain joins TRBV19 and TRBJ1-2; D is perhaps TRBD1 (5 bases). The CDR3 totals 14 residues. Trimming removed 6 bases at V and 4 bases at J, with 15 bases between. CDR1 and CDR2 from the germline V gene are LNHDA and SQIVND (reference sequence). The CDR3 DNA is TGTGCCAGTAGGGAAAGGGGAGAAAGCTATGGCTACACCTTC. This encodes CASRERGESYGYTF. The full variable domain, completed using reference TRBV19 and TRBJ1-2, is DGGITQSPKYLFRKEGQNVTLSCEQNLNHDAMYWYRQDPGQGLRLIYYSQIVNDFQKGDIAEGYSVSREKKESFPLTVTSAQKNPTAFYLCASRERGESYGYTFGSGTRLTVV.

This clone has just a few counts. The chain carries TRBV28 and TRBJ2-5, with TRBD1 matching 7 bases. The CDR3 runs to 14 residues. CDR1 is MDHEN, CDR2 SYDVKM, per germline. The V and J ends lost 2 bases and 2 bases, in that order; junction bases with no gene match: 2. This CDR3 is CASSLVGQQETQYF. The CDR3 DNA reads as TGTGCCAGCAGTTTAGTGGGACAGCAAGAGACCCAGTACTTC.

The chain uses TRBV2 and TRBJ2-3; the D is unclear. The CDR3 length is 15 residues. The germline gives CDR1 SNHLY, CDR2 FYNNEI. V gave up 7 bases and J gave up 1 base, with 15 bases separating them. The CDR3 loop is CASTVARAGTDTQYF. DNA for the CDR3: TGTGCCAGCACCGTGGCCCGCGCTGGCACAGATACGCAGTATTTT.

This clone has just a few counts. The chain employs TRBV10-3 and TRBJ2-5; 8 bases match TRBD2. The ends lost 3 bases at V and 5 bases at J; junction bases unmatched: 2. CDR1 and CDR2 (germline): ENHRY, SYGVKD. The CDR3 is 13 amino acids. The CDR3 coding sequence is TGTGCCATCAGTGAAACGGGAGGGGAGACCCAGTACTTC. As protein: CAISETGGETQYF.

This clone has only one observation. The chain is built from TRBV11-3 and TRBJ2-1, with 7 bases aligning to TRBD1. Germline-derived CDR1 and CDR2 are SGHNT and YENEEA. This CDR3 has 14 amino acids. Losses at the gene ends were 3 bases for V and 7 bases for J; bases not matched to a gene: 6. The CDR3 loop reads CASSFTGVTNEQFF. The CDR3 DNA is TGTGCCAGCAGCTTTACAGGGGTCACGAATGAGCAGTTCTTC.